Listed here are 14 T cell receptor beta chains from one sample, sequenced in a study of persistence of HIV-infected CD4 T cells. Their antigens are not known. The stimulus was an HIV-1 Gag 15-mer peptide pool, roughly 1 ug/peptide/mL. Memory cells lacking CD40L and CD69 with high CD45RO were sorted. The immunoSEQ assay was version 4, run in survey mode. This table comes from immunoSEQ multiplex PCR, and its TCRdb copy is limited to in-frame clones, with some not included. The repertoire holds roughly 35,000 clones, with approximately 78% as singletons. Sequenced here: cultured CD4+ T cells from PBMCs, sampled from a patient who received antiretroviral therapy. The receptors here all came from an adult with HIV. The donor label of this sample is uncertain.

This clone was counted between two and nine times. The genes are TRBV6-2 or TRBV6-3 and TRBJ2-5; either TRBD1 or TRBD2 may supply D (5 bases each). Deletions cut 3 bases from V and 5 bases from J, with 16 bases between. The length of the CDR3 is 15 residues. The germline gives CDR1 MNHEY, CDR2 SVGEGT. CDR3 sequence reads: CASSYEGHEVETQYF. The CDR3 DNA sequence: TGTGCCAGCAGTTATGAGGGGCACGAAGTGGAGACCCAGTACTTC.

The V gene is TRBV3-1 (or the pseudogene TRBV3-2), the J gene TRBJ2-1; 11 positions agree with TRBD1. The CDR3 extends over 16 amino acids. Germline V CDR1 and CDR2: LGHDT, YNNKEL (reference sequence). Trimming removed 3 bases from V and 7 bases from J; junction bases left unmatched: 8. The CDR3 region is CASSHAGTGGRNEQFF. CDR3 DNA: TGTGCCAGCAGCCATGCCGGGACAGGGGGGCGGAATGAGCAGTTCTTC.

The chain joins TRBV24-1 to TRBJ2-3; weak D call: TRBD2 (6 bases). Trimming removed 4 bases from V and 3 bases from J, with 10 bases in between. CDR1 and CDR2 from the germline V gene are KGHDR and SFDVKD. This CDR3 region has 14 residues. The CDR3 DNA is TGTGCCACCAGTGACAGCGGGCCGACAGATACGCAGTATTTT. It codes for CATSDSGPTDTQYF.

The chain links TRBV14 to TRBJ2-1; perhaps TRBD1 as D (6 bases). Deletions cut 6 bases from V and 9 bases from J, with 12 bases between. The germline V gene has CDR1 SGHDN and CDR2 FVKESK. This CDR3 region has 12 residues. The CDR3 is CASSPKGVEQFF. The CDR3 DNA sequence: TGTGCCAGCAGTCCTAAGGGGGTTGAGCAGTTCTTC.

This sequence joins TRBV18 and TRBJ1-5; TRBD1 agrees at 8 bases. The CDR3 consists of 15 residues. V dropped 2 bases and J dropped 5; count of bases not matched to a gene: 5. Germline CDR1 KGHSH, CDR2 LQKENI. CDR3 protein: CASSPNRGADQPQHF. The CDR3 DNA reads TGTGCCAGCTCACCAAACAGGGGGGCGGATCAGCCCCAGCATTTT.

This rearrangement joins TRBV25-1 to TRBJ1-1, with 7 bases that match TRBD1. V trimming: 5 bases; J trimming: 6 bases; junction bases outside the gene matches: 9. Germline V CDR1 and CDR2: MGHDK, SYGVNS. The CDR3 covers 14 residues. CDR3 amino acids: CASSPTGTAAEAFF. CDR3 bases: TGTGCCAGCAGTCCTACCGGGACAGCCGCTGAAGCTTTCTTT.

This clone was detected only once. This chain links TRBV7-8 with TRBJ2-1; the match to TRBD2 covers 10 bases. The CDR3 covers 15 residues. In germline, CDR1 is SGHVS, CDR2 FQNEAQ. Germline trimming cut 5 bases from V and 3 bases from J; bases unmatched to any gene: 4. CDR3 in DNA: TGTGCCAGCAGCCGAGCGGGGGGGCACTACAATGAGCAGTTCTTC. It yields the protein CASSRAGGHYNEQFF.

The chain recombines TRBV5-1 with TRBJ2-2, with D unclear. The CDR3 is 16 residues long. Per the germline V gene, CDR1 is SGHRS and CDR2 is YFSETQ. Between the trimmed V and J ends, which lost 5 bases and 0 bases, there was a span of 14 bases. CDR3 coding DNA: TGCGCCAGCAGTAGATCCGGACGTACGAACACCGGGGAGCTGTTTTTT. It encodes CASSRSGRTNTGELFF.

This chain links TRBV7-3 with TRBJ2-2; no definite D call. The CDR3 consists of 14 residues. V was cut by 2 bases and J by 6 bases, with 10 bases left in between. Germline V gene lookup returns CDR1 SGHTA and CDR2 FQGTGA. CDR3 residues: CASSLDPGPGELFF. CDR3 bases: TGTGCCAGCAGCTTAGATCCAGGTCCCGGGGAGCTGTTTTTT.

This clone appeared a single time. The rearrangement links TRBV5-1 to TRBJ2-3; D is possibly TRBD1 (6 bases). CDR1 and CDR2 (germline): SGHRS, YFSETQ. Deletions cut 1 base from V and 3 bases from J, with 12 bases between. The CDR3 is 15 residues long. CDR3 region: CASSLIGQGTDTQYF. The CDR3 DNA follows: TGCGCCAGCAGCTTGATTGGGCAGGGGACAGATACGCAGTATTTT.

V gene TRBV30 combines with J gene TRBJ1-3; tentatively, D is TRBD1 (5 bases). CDR1 and CDR2 from the germline V gene are GTSNPN and SVGIG (reference sequence). The V and J ends lost 1 base and 1 base respectively, with 11 bases between them. This CDR3 region has 15 residues. The CDR3 DNA reads TGTGCCTGGAGTGCCTGGGGGGGGTCTGGAAACACCATATATTTT. The encoded protein is CAWSAWGGSGNTIYF.

The chain uses TRBV4-1 and TRBJ1-5; D gene uncertain. V gave up 0 bases and J gave up 0 bases, with 6 bases separating them. The CDR3 has 15 residues. The germline CDR1 and CDR2 sequences are MGHRA and YSYEKL. As DNA, the CDR3 is TGCGCCAGCAGCCAAGATGGTCGTAGCAATCAGCCCCAGCATTTT. Protein product: CASSQDGRSNQPQHF.

The chain uses TRBV6-2 or TRBV6-3 and TRBJ2-7; perhaps TRBD1 as D (6 bases). Trimming removed 5 bases at V and 3 bases at J, with 8 bases between. Germline V gene sequence: CDR1 MNHEY, CDR2 SVGEGT. This CDR3 comprises 12 residues. Here the CDR3 reads CASSPTGYEQYV. DNA for the CDR3: TGTGCCAGCAGTCCGACAGGCTACGAGCAGTACGTC.

The chain links TRBV5-1 to TRBJ2-2; 10 nucleotides match TRBD1. CDR1 is SGHRS and CDR2 is YFSETQ in the germline V gene. Unmatched junction bases numbered 4, after V lost 4 bases and J lost 10 bases. The CDR3 runs 13 residues. This chain's CDR3 is CASSPTGGKELFF. The CDR3 nucleotides are TGCGCCAGCAGCCCGACAGGGGGCAAGGAGCTGTTTTTT. The full variable domain, with the rest looked up from reference TRBV5-1 and TRBJ2-2, is KAGVTQTPRYLIKTRGQQVTLSCSPISGHRSVSWYQQTPGQGLQFLFEYFSETQRNKGNFPGRFSGRQFSNSRSEMNVSTLELGDSALYLCASSPTGGKELFFGEGSRLTVL.